A selection of T cell receptor beta chains follows, all from one sample in a study of CD8 T cells in Susac syndrome. From the immunoSEQ multiplex PCR reads, TCRdb called clonotypes with MiXCR, one entry per CDR3 protein. Of under 300,000 distinct CDR3 sequences listed, less than 96% are singletons. Specimen: CD4+ T cells from PBMCs. These receptors came from a human donor with Susac syndrome. The CDR3 runs from the conserved cysteine through the conserved F or W. Each record gives: clone size, V gene, J gene, CDR3 protein. Some rows have no size entry. The others give once, few or many, or a class for an expanded clone.

NA	TRBV20-1	TRBJ2-1	CSARGLGEAYNEQFF
once	TRBV15	TRBJ2-7	CATSRGDGDSYEQYF
NA	TRBV29-1	TRBJ1-2	CSVDNRDWWGGYTF
NA	TRBV6-5	TRBJ2-7	CASSYSGEQYF
NA	TRBV30	TRBJ2-1	CAWIRSGSSYNEQFF
NA	TRBV30	TRBJ2-1	CAWRPSGGEQFF
NA	TRBV15	TRBJ2-2	CATSRDHVGGTNTGELFF
once	TRBV28	TRBJ2-3	CASSPNRGLSTDTQYF
NA	TRBV19	TRBJ1-1	CATRMGPPRDTEAFF
NA	TRBV28	TRBJ1-2	CASSSGRKGYTF
NA	TRBV7-8	TRBJ2-1	CASSLKAGERNEQFF
NA	TRBV15	TRBJ2-2	CATSRDPPGGGTGELFF
NA	TRBV4-2	TRBJ2-3	CASSQGEPWDRSPDTQYF
NA	TRBV2	TRBJ1-2	CASSESQGLLAGGYTF
NA	TRBV20-1	TRBJ1-5	CSANDSPNQPQHF
NA	TRBV19	TRBJ1-2	CASSTATNYGYTF
NA	TRBV20-1	TRBJ2-3	CSVDGGRSSRDTQYF
few	TRBV12-3/TRBV12-4	TRBJ1-5	CASSLGQPQHF
NA	TRBV13	TRBJ2-5	CASSLLALRETQYF
NA	TRBV7-3	TRBJ2-1	CASSLKVGGVNHYNEQFF
NA	TRBV18	TRBJ2-3	CASSPDRTADTQYF
NA	TRBV7-8	TRBJ2-2	CASSSSGSPGELFF
NA	TRBV6-5	TRBJ2-4	CASSSGRLAKNIQYF
NA	TRBV4-2	TRBJ1-2	CASSQQGSYGYTF